What follows is one TCR beta chain and its context. The record originates from a study of shared clonotypes between healthy human individuals. V lost 4 bases and J lost 0, with 16 bases in between. Germline V CDR1 and CDR2: GTSNPN, SVGIG (reference sequence). This CDR3 has 17 residues. Clones were sequenced by immunoSEQ multiplex PCR, and TCRdb holds only the in-frame ones, with some missing. The sample includes some 2,100,000 clones, 90% to 97% of them seen just once. The chain is built from TRBV30 and TRBJ1-6, with D hard to call. Source material: naive CD4+ T cells sorted from blood. As to subset: CD45RA+ positively selected. This clonotype was sampled from a man aged 18 to 29 in good health. The CDR3 loop reads CAWTSGPLGSYNSPLHF. For the CDR3, the DNA is TGTGCCTGGACCTCCGGGCCCCTGGGCTCCTATAATTCACCCCTCCACTTT. The full variable domain, completed using reference TRBV30 and TRBJ1-6, is SQTIHQWPATLVQPVGSPLSLECTVEGTSNPNLYWYRQAAGRGLQLLFYSVGIGQISSEVPQNLSASRPQDRQFILSSKKLLLSDSGFYLCAWTSGPLGSYNSPLHFGNGTRLTVT.